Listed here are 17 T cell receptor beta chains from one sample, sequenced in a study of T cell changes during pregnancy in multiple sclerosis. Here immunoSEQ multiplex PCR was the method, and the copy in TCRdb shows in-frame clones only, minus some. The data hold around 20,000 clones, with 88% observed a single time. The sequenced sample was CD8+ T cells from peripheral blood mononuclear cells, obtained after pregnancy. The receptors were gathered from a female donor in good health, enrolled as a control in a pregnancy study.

The CDR3 protein is CASSIDLPQDYGYTF. The CDR3 DNA is TGTGCCAGTAGTATAGACCTTCCGCAGGACTATGGCTACACCTTC. The gene calls are TRBV19 and TRBJ1-2; no firm D call. V lost 0 bases and J 3 bases, leaving 11 bases between the germline ends. CDR1 and CDR2 (germline): LNHDA, SQIVND (reference sequence). The CDR3 spans 15 residues.

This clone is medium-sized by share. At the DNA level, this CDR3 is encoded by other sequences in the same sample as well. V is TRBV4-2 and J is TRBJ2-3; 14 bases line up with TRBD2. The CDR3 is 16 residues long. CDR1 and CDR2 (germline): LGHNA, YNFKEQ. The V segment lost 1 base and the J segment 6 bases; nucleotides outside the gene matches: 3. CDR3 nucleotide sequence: TGTGCCAGCAGCCAAGGACTAGCGGGGGGGCCGGATACGCAGTATTTT. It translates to CASSQGLAGGPDTQYF.

The CDR3 loop is CAISELAGGDTDTQYF. As DNA, the CDR3 is TGTGCCATCAGTGAGCTAGCGGGGGGCGACACAGATACGCAGTATTTT. The chain joins TRBV10-3 to TRBJ2-3; 11 nucleotides match TRBD2. The germline V gene has CDR1 ENHRY and CDR2 SYGVKD. CDR3 size: 16 residues. J was trimmed by 2 bases and V by 2 bases; bases with no gene match: 3.

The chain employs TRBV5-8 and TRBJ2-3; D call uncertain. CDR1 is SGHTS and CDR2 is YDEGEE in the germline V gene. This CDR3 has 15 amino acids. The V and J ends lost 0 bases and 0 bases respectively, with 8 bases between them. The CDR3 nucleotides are TGTGCCAGCAGCTTGGGACAAACTAGCACAGATACGCAGTATTTT. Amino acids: CASSLGQTSTDTQYF.

CDR3 sequence: CASSYRQGAPTEAFF. CDR3 DNA sequence: TGTGCCAGCAGTTACCGTCAAGGGGCCCCCACTGAAGCTTTCTTT. V is TRBV6-6 and J is TRBJ1-1; possibly TRBD1 for D (5 bases). Per the germline V gene, CDR1 is MNHNY and CDR2 is SVGAGI (reference sequence). The CDR3 spans 15 residues. Trimming removed 2 bases from V and 4 bases from J, with 14 bases in between.

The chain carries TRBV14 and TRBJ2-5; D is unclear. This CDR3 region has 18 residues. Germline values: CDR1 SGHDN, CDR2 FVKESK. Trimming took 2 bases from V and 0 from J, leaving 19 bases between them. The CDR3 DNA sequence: TGTGCCAGCAGCCAATATCGAGGTACGCCTGTCTACCAAGAGACCCAGTACTTC. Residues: CASSQYRGTPVYQETQYF.

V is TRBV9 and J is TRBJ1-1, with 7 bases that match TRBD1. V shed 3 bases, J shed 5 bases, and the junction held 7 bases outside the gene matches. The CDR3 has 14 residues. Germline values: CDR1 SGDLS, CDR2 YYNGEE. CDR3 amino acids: CASSDADRVTEAFF. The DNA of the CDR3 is TGTGCCAGCAGCGACGCCGACAGGGTTACTGAAGCTTTCTTT.

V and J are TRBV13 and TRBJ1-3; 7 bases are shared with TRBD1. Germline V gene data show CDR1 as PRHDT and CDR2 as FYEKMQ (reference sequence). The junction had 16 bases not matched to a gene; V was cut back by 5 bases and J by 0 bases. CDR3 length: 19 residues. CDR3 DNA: TGTGCCAGCAGCGAACAACAGGGGCCCTTACCCTTCTCTGGAAACACCATATATTTT. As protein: CASSEQQGPLPFSGNTIYF.

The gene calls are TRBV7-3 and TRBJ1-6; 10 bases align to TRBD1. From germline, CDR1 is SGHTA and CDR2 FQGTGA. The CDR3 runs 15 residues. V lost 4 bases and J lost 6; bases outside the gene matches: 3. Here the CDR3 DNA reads TGTGCCAGCAGCTCGGACAGGGGGAGTAATTCACCCCTCCACTTT. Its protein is CASSSDRGSNSPLHF.

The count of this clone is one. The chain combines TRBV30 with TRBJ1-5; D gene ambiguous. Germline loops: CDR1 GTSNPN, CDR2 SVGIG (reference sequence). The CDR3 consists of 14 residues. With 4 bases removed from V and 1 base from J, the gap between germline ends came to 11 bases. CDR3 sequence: CAWNSGLSNQPQHF. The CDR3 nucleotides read TGTGCCTGGAATTCCGGACTCAGCAATCAGCCCCAGCATTTT.

The CDR3 bases are TGTGCCAGCAGCGCAGGGGGCGCGGGTACCGGGGAGCTGTTTTTT. The encoded protein is CASSAGGAGTGELFF. The rearrangement links TRBV9 to TRBJ2-2; TRBD1 aligns across 8 bases. V shed 3 bases and J 5 bases; nucleotides not matched to a gene: 6. This CDR3 spans 15 amino acids. The germline V gene has CDR1 SGDLS and CDR2 YYNGEE.

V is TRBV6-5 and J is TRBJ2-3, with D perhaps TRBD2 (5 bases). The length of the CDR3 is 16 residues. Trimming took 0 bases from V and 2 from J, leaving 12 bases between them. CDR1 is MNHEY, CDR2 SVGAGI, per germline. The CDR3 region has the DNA TGTGCCAGCAGTTACTCGGGCAGCGACTACACAGATACGCAGTATTTT. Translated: CASSYSGSDYTDTQYF.

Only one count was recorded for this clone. CDR3 loop: CASYPGISNTEAFF. CDR3 in DNA: TGTGCCAGTTACCCAGGGATCTCGAACACTGAAGCTTTCTTT. This chain uses TRBV6-6 with TRBJ1-1; D is possibly TRBD1 (5 bases). Germline CDR1 MNHNY, CDR2 SVGAGI (reference sequence). V lost 9 bases and J lost 1, with 15 bases in between. There are 14 residues in the CDR3.

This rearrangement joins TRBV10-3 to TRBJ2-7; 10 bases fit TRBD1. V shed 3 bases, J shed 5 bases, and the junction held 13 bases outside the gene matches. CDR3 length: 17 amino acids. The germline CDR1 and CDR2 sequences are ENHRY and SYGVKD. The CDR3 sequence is CAISDTSQGTGADEQYF. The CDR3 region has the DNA TGTGCCATCAGTGATACCTCCCAGGGGACAGGGGCCGACGAGCAGTACTTC.

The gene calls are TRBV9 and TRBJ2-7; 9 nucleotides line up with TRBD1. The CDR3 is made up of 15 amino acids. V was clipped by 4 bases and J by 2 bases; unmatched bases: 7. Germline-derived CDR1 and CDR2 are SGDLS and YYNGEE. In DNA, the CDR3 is TGTGCCAGCAGCCCTGGGGGACAGGGCACCTACGAGCAGTACTTC. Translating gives CASSPGGQGTYEQYF.

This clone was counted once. Here the CDR3 reads CASSLGLTKSSYNEQFF. The CDR3, as DNA: TGTGCCAGCAGCTTGGGACTTACGAAAAGCTCCTACAATGAGCAGTTCTTC. The J gene is TRBJ2-1, the V gene TRBV7-3; D might be TRBD2 (6 bases). This CDR3 spans 17 amino acids. The V gene lost 3 bases and the J gene lost 0 bases, with 15 bases spanning the gap. Per the germline V gene, CDR1 is SGHTA and CDR2 is FQGTGA.

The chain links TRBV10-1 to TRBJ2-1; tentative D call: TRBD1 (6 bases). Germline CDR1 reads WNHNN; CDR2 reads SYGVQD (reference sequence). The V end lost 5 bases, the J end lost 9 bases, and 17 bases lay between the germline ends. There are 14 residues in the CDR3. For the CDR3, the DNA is TGCGCCAGCAGTCGGACAGAGGGAAAGGGTGAGCAGTTCTTC. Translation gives CASSRTEGKGEQFF.